Shown below are 2 T cell receptor beta chains from a single sample sequenced in a study of T cell clonotyping in hematopoietic cell transplantation. Regarding time point: recipient sample about 28 days before transplant, after cytoreduction. Some clones are missing from TCRdb's copy, which holds only in-frame ones; the method was immunoSEQ multiplex PCR. The sample holds roughly 8,300 clones, approximately 80% seen once. The input for sequencing was peripheral blood mononuclear cells, taken before stem cell transplant. These receptor sequences come from a man aged 55-75 years with acute myeloid leukemia. Some clones in this sample may be carry-over from other donors' samples.

CDR3 residues: CASSLWTDATNEKLFF. The CDR3, as DNA: TGTGCCAGCAGCCTATGGACAGACGCAACTAATGAAAAACTGTTTTTT. This chain connects TRBV7-9 to TRBJ1-4; possibly TRBD1 for D (6 bases). Germline V CDR1 and CDR2: SEHNR, FQNEAQ (reference sequence). CDR3 size: 16 residues. V was clipped by 5 bases and J by 0 bases, with 13 bases between them.

The V and J genes are TRBV6-1 and TRBJ2-2; the match to TRBD2 covers 14 bases. With V trimmed by 3 bases and J by 6 bases, 3 bases remained unmatched. Germline values: CDR1 MNHNS, CDR2 SASEGT. The CDR3 runs to 16 residues. The CDR3 sequence: CASSEGLAGASGELFF. The CDR3, as DNA: TGTGCCAGCAGTGAGGGACTAGCGGGAGCCTCCGGGGAGCTGTTTTTT.